Shown below are 14 T cell receptor beta chains from a single sample sequenced in a study of shared clonotypes between healthy human individuals (TCRdb year 2020). Libraries were made using the immunoSEQ multiplex PCR assay. The table comes from immuneACCESS by way of TCRdb, which keeps in-frame sequences with V and J called. Part of the clones is missing from these tables; in studies checked, under half for an unresolved V gene and the rest for unknown reasons. Across this sample there are roughly 2,000,000 clones, with roughly 94% seen only once. The ten top clones hold approximately 1.2% of the sample. CD8 naive samples were obtained by positive selection for CCR7 among CD45RO-negative cells, yielding a CD45RA+CCR7+ population from which TemRA cells were excluded. Sequencing was done on a sample of naive CD8+ T cells sorted from blood. Sample cell subset or site, as interpreted from the label and publication: CD45RA+CCR7+. All receptors derive from a man aged 18 to 30 in good health.

V and J are TRBV4-1 and TRBJ1-2, with 10 bases lining up with TRBD1. The CDR3 runs to 14 residues. Unmatched junction bases numbered 4, after V lost 2 bases and J lost 7 bases. Germline V gene sequence: CDR1 MGHRA, CDR2 YSYEKL. CDR3 DNA: TGCGCCAGCAGCCAACCGGGACAGGGGCTTGGCTACACCTTC. As protein: CASSQPGQGLGYTF.

The chain is built from TRBV27 and TRBJ2-1; TRBD1 is a possible D gene (6 bases). Germline V lookup: CDR1 MNHEY, CDR2 SMNVEV (reference sequence). The CDR3 loop spans 12 amino acids. V was pared by 6 bases and J by 7 bases, with 10 bases between. The CDR3 protein is CASSLTGNEQFF. The CDR3 DNA follows: TGTGCCAGCAGCCTTACAGGGAATGAGCAGTTCTTC.

This rearrangement joins TRBV27 to TRBJ2-1; 9 bases align to TRBD2. V dropped 5 bases and J dropped 3; count of bases not matched to a gene: 8. Germline CDR1 is MNHEY and CDR2 is SMNVEV (reference sequence). The CDR3 is made up of 16 amino acids. The CDR3 reads CASSPSSGEVYNEQFF. CDR3 nucleotides: TGTGCCAGCAGTCCCTCTAGCGGGGAGGTCTACAATGAGCAGTTCTTC.

This clone was observed once. The chain recombines TRBV13 with TRBJ1-1; tentative D call: TRBD1 (6 bases). Germline CDR1 PRHDT, CDR2 FYEKMQ (reference sequence). The CDR3 consists of 15 residues. V lost 5 bases to trimming and J lost 6 bases, with 19 bases between them. The CDR3 region has the DNA TGTGCCAGCAGCCACATCGAGCTACAGGGACCTGAAGCTTTCTTT. Protein product: CASSHIELQGPEAFF.

A remark on this clone: The sample has other DNA sequences that encode this CDR3 too. The rearrangement uses TRBV2 and TRBJ1-5; TRBD1 might be the D (5 bases). Trimming removed 1 base from V and 0 bases from J, with 7 bases in between. Germline values: CDR1 SNHLY, CDR2 FYNNEI. The CDR3 contains 15 residues. In DNA form, the CDR3 reads TGTGCCAGCAGTGAAGGCAGGGATAGCAATCAGCCCCAGCATTTT. Protein sequence: CASSEGRDSNQPQHF.

In this sample, this clone turned up once. The chain recombines TRBV9 with TRBJ1-6, with TRBD1 matching 7 bases. J was trimmed by 9 bases and V by 2 bases; bases with no gene match: 11. Germline CDR1 is SGDLS and CDR2 is YYNGEE. The CDR3 has 16 amino acids. DNA of the CDR3: TGTGCCAGCAGCGTTGCCCGGGACAGCTTCACTTCACCCCTCCACTTT. It encodes CASSVARDSFTSPLHF.

The chain employs TRBV4-2 and TRBJ2-7; maybe TRBD1 (6 bases). CDR3 length equals 14 residues. Germline CDR1 and CDR2: LGHNA and YNFKEQ. V was trimmed by 0 bases and J by 2 bases, leaving 8 bases between them. The CDR3, as DNA: TGTGCCAGCAGCCAAGACGAGGGGGCCTACGAGCAGTACTTC. It codes for CASSQDEGAYEQYF.

The chain links TRBV2 to TRBJ2-7, with TRBD1 identical over 7 bases. This CDR3 is built from 16 residues. Per germline, CDR1 SNHLY and CDR2 FYNNEI. The V segment lost 3 bases and the J segment 2 bases; nucleotides outside the gene matches: 10. CDR3: CASSDPQGENTYEQYF. The CDR3 region has the DNA TGTGCCAGCAGTGACCCTCAGGGGGAGAATACCTACGAGCAGTACTTC.

The V gene is TRBV4-1, the J gene TRBJ2-4; the D is unclear. Deletions cut 0 bases from V and 0 bases from J, with 3 bases between. The CDR3 contains 14 residues. Germline-derived CDR1 and CDR2 are MGHRA and YSYEKL. The CDR3 DNA is TGCGCCAGCAGCCAAGATCTAGCCAAAAACATTCAGTACTTC. Translating gives CASSQDLAKNIQYF.

The V gene is TRBV5-4, the J gene TRBJ2-7, with D perhaps assigned TRBD1 or TRBD2 (5 bases each). CDR3 length equals 12 residues. Germline V lookup: CDR1 SGHNT, CDR2 YYREEE (reference sequence). V was shortened by 1 base and J by 7 bases, with 9 bases between the two germline ends. The CDR3 nucleotides read TGTGCCAGCAGCTTGCTGGGGGTGGAGCAGTACTTC. As protein: CASSLLGVEQYF.

The chain uses TRBV10-1 and TRBJ2-1, with D tentatively TRBD1 or TRBD2 (5 bases each). From germline, CDR1 is WNHNN and CDR2 SYGVQD (reference sequence). Deletions cut 10 bases from V and 8 bases from J, with 18 bases between. The CDR3 extends over 13 amino acids. The CDR3 coding sequence is TGCGCCAACAACCGGGACGAGATCGATGAGCAGTTCTTC. Translating it yields CANNRDEIDEQFF.

The J gene is TRBJ2-5, the V gene TRBV7-9; unclear D gene. This CDR3 has 11 amino acids. V lost 4 bases and J lost 9, with 9 bases in between. CDR1 is SEHNR, CDR2 FQNEAQ, per germline (reference sequence). The CDR3: CASSSFPAQYF. The CDR3, as DNA: TGTGCCAGCAGCTCCTTCCCCGCCCAGTACTTC.

The chain combines TRBV27 with TRBJ2-7, with TRBD2 identical over 7 bases. CDR1 MNHEY and CDR2 SMNVEV come from the germline V gene (reference sequence). The CDR3 runs to 16 residues. Losses at the gene ends were 1 base for V and 3 bases for J; bases not matched to a gene: 9. The CDR3 DNA is TGTGCCAGCAGTTTATTGACCGCGGGAGTTATCTACGAGCAGTACTTC. This sequence encodes CASSLLTAGVIYEQYF.

The CDR3 region has the DNA TGCAGCGGGGGAAAACTATACGACTCCTACAATGAGCAGTTCTTC. This codes for CSGGKLYDSYNEQFF. This chain connects TRBV29-1 to TRBJ2-1; no clear D. The CDR3 runs 15 residues. The germline V and J ends were trimmed by 7 bases and 0 bases, with 16 bases remaining between them. Germline V CDR1 and CDR2: SQVTM, ANQGSEA.